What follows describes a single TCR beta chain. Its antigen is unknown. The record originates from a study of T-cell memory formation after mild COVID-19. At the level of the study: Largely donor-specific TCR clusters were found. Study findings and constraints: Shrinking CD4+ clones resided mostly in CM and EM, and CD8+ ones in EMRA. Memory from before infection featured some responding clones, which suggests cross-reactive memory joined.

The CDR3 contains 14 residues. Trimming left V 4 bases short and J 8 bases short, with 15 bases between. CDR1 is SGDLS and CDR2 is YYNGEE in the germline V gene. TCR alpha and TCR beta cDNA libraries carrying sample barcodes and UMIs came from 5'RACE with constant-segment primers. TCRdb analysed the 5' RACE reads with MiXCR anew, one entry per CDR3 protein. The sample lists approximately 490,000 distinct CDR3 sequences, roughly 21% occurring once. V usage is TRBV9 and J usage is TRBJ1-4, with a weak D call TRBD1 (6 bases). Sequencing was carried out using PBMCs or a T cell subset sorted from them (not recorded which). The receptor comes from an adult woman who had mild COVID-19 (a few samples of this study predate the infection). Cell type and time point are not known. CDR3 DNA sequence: TGTGCCAGCAGCCCCGCCGGGGGCGGCGAAAAACTGTTTTTT. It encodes CASSPAGGGEKLFF.